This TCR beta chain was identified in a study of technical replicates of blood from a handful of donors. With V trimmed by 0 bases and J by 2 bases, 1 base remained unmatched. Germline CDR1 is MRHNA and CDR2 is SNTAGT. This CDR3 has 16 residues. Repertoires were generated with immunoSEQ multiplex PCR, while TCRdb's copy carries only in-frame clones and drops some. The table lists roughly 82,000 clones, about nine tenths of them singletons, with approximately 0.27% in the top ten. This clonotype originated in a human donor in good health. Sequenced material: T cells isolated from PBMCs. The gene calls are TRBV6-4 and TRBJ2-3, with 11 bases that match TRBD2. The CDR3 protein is CASSDSTSGDTDTQYF. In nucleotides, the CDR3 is TGTGCCAGCAGTGACTCGACTAGCGGGGACACAGATACGCAGTATTTT.